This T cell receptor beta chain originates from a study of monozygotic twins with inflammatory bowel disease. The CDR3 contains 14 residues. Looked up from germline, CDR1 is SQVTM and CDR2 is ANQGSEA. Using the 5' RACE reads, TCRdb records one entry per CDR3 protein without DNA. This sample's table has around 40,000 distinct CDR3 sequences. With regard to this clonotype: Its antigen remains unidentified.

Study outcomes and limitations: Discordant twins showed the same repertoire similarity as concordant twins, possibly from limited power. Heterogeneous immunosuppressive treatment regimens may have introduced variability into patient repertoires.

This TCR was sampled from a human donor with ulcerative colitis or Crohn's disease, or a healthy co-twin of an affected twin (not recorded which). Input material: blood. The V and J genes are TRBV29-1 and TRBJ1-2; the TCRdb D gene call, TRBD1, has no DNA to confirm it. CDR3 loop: CSVEDRNRGYGYTF.